One sample yielded the 29 T cell receptor beta chains listed below, sequenced in a study of CD8 T cells in ankylosing spondylitis. One entry per CDR3 protein, called by TCRdb with MiXCR from the 5' RACE reads. Among some 95,000 distinct CDR3 sequences listed, about 9.1% were seen once. The sample comprised blood, either unsorted or a sorted T cell fraction (not recorded which). The source of these receptors is a male donor with ankylosing spondylitis or in good health (not recorded which).

This clonotype occurred many times. The gene calls are TRBV12-3 or TRBV12-4 and TRBJ2-2; tentative D call: TRBD1 (6 bases). The CDR3 is made up of 14 amino acids. Trimming removed 6 bases at V and 0 bases at J, with 8 bases between. The CDR3 reads CASRWTANTGELFF. The DNA for the CDR3 is TGTGCCAGCAGGTGGACAGCGAACACCGGGGAGCTGTTTTTT.

This clonotype was detected ten times or more. This chain links TRBV6-2 or TRBV6-3 with TRBJ2-7; D not certain. Germline CDR1 is MNHEY and CDR2 is SVGEGT. Trimming stripped 6 bases from V and 1 base from J, with 7 bases between. The CDR3 runs 12 residues. The CDR3 here is CASSGISYEQYF. The DNA of the CDR3 is TGTGCCAGCAGCGGAATTTCCTACGAGCAGTACTTC.

Turning to this clonotype: A much larger clone lies one base from this, so it may be a read error. The chain employs TRBV13 and TRBJ1-3; no clear D. Germline CDR1 reads PRHDT; CDR2 reads FYEKMQ (reference sequence). V lost 7 bases to trimming and J lost 5 bases, with 6 bases between them. The CDR3 spans 11 residues. CDR3 loop: CASNSRNTIYF. As DNA, the CDR3 is TGTGCCAGCAACTCGAGAAACACCATATATTTT.

This clonotype was counted ten times or more. The chain uses TRBV2 and TRBJ2-1, with 11 positions matching TRBD2. Germline CDR1 and CDR2: SNHLY and FYNNEI. J was trimmed by 11 bases and V by 2 bases; bases with no gene match: 2. The CDR3 has 13 residues. CDR3 residues: CASSEPSGRKQFF. DNA for the CDR3: TGTGCCAGCAGTGAACCTAGCGGGAGGAAGCAGTTCTTC.

This clonotype occurred many times. The chain carries TRBV5-1 and TRBJ2-5; D is perhaps TRBD2 (6 bases). CDR1 is SGHRS and CDR2 is YFSETQ in the germline V gene. This CDR3 comprises 13 residues. V was clipped by 4 bases and J by 5 bases, with 12 bases between them. The CDR3 DNA reads TGCGCCAGCAGCCGGAGGGGAGACGAGACCCAGTACTTC. Protein product: CASSRRGDETQYF.

Ten or more counts support this clonotype. The chain has TRBV7-9 and TRBJ2-3, with TRBD2 identical over 8 bases. CDR1 and CDR2 (germline): SEHNR, FQNEAQ (reference sequence). Trimming removed 3 bases from V and 0 bases from J; junction bases left unmatched: 8. The CDR3 is 17 residues long. CDR3 residues: CASSFGGAGESTDTQYF. CDR3 nucleotides: TGTGCCAGCAGCTTCGGAGGAGCGGGGGAGAGCACAGATACGCAGTATTTT.

This clonotype was found many times. This rearrangement joins TRBV12-3 or TRBV12-4 to TRBJ2-2; 8 bases are shared with TRBD1. The CDR3 extends over 16 amino acids. The J segment lost 5 bases and the V segment lost 6 bases, leaving 11 bases of the junction unmatched. The CDR3 DNA is TGTGCCAGCAGAGCTGGGACAGGAGGACGGACCGGGGAGCTGTTTTTT. This sequence encodes CASRAGTGGRTGELFF.

This clonotype was seen at least ten times. This chain uses TRBV2 with TRBJ1-5, with unresolved D. The ends were cut back, 4 bases at V and 1 base at J, with 8 bases in the middle. The CDR3 runs 14 residues. Germline-derived CDR1 and CDR2 are SNHLY and FYNNEI. The CDR3 nucleotides are TGTGCCAGCAGTGGGGAGGGAAGCAATCAGCCCCAGCATTTT. Translating it yields CASSGEGSNQPQHF.

Many counts were recorded for this clonotype. The chain has TRBV20-1 and TRBJ2-1, with D perhaps matching TRBD2 (5 bases). The germline V and J ends were trimmed by 8 bases and 4 bases, with 15 bases remaining between them. The CDR3 is 13 amino acids. CDR1 is DFQATT, CDR2 SNEGSKA, per germline (reference sequence). The CDR3 loop reads CSSRSTGYNEQFF. CDR3 DNA: TGCAGTTCTCGAAGCACGGGGTACAATGAGCAGTTCTTC.

This chain connects TRBV30 to TRBJ2-2; D is possibly TRBD1 (5 bases). Germline lookup yields CDR1 GTSNPN and CDR2 SVGIG (reference sequence). V lost 3 bases, J lost 1 base, and 6 bases lay in between. There are 13 residues in the CDR3. The CDR3 DNA follows: TGTGCCTGGAGCACAGGGAACACCGGGGAGCTGTTTTTT. Amino acids: CAWSTGNTGELFF.

At least ten counts were recorded for this clonotype. The rearrangement links TRBV12-3 or TRBV12-4 to TRBJ2-3; D not certain. Trimming removed 6 bases at V and 6 bases at J, with 10 bases between. CDR3 length: 12 residues. This CDR3 reads CASRGATDTQYF. The CDR3 DNA reads TGTGCCAGCAGGGGCGCGACCGATACGCAGTATTTT.

This clonotype has ten or more counts. The rearrangement links TRBV29-1 to TRBJ1-5; tentative D call: TRBD1 (5 bases). Germline V gene data show CDR1 as SQVTM and CDR2 as ANQGSEA. V lost 6 bases, J lost 0 bases, and 12 bases lay in between. The CDR3 length is 14 residues. The CDR3 spells CSVHRGDSNQPQHF. The CDR3 DNA reads TGCAGCGTCCACCGGGGCGATAGCAATCAGCCCCAGCATTTT.

The V and J genes are TRBV10-2 and TRBJ2-2, with D tentatively TRBD1 (5 bases). The CDR3 covers 13 residues. CDR1 and CDR2 (germline): WSHSY, SAAADI. V was shortened by 6 bases and J by 4 bases, with 9 bases between the two germline ends. The CDR3 bases are TGCGCCAGCAGAGCGACAGCCACCGGGGAGCTGTTTTTT. Protein product: CASRATATGELFF.

In this sample, this clonotype turned up many times. This chain connects TRBV9 to TRBJ2-7; 9 nucleotides agree with TRBD1. CDR1 is SGDLS and CDR2 is YYNGEE in the germline V gene. V dropped 0 bases and J dropped 0; count of bases not matched to a gene: 1. CDR3 length: 15 amino acids. CDR3 in amino acids: CASSVGGQGSYEQYF. The DNA of the CDR3 is TGTGCCAGCAGCGTAGGGGGACAGGGCTCCTACGAGCAGTACTTC.

There are many counts of this clonotype. The rearrangement joins TRBV4-2 to TRBJ2-7; unclear D gene. The germline gives CDR1 LGHNA, CDR2 YNFKEQ. The CDR3 runs 13 residues. The germline V and J ends were trimmed by 2 bases and 3 bases, with 8 bases remaining between them. The CDR3 here is CASSQWVFYEQYF. In nucleotides, the CDR3 is TGTGCCAGCAGCCAATGGGTTTTCTACGAGCAGTACTTC.

This clonotype was seen ten or more times. The V gene is TRBV5-1, the J gene TRBJ2-1; 13 bases fit TRBD2. The CDR3 contains 16 residues. V gave up 4 bases and J gave up 1 base; unmatched junction bases: 2. The germline V gene encodes CDR1 SGHRS and CDR2 YFSETQ. The chain's CDR3 is CASSGLAGVSYNEQFF. The CDR3 nucleotides read TGCGCCAGCAGCGGACTAGCGGGGGTATCCTACAATGAGCAGTTCTTC.

In its sample, this clonotype was seen many times. The rearrangement joins TRBV6-5 to TRBJ2-5; 11 bases are a match to TRBD2. The length of the CDR3 is 17 residues. Germline CDR1 and CDR2: MNHEY and SVGAGI. With V trimmed by 0 bases and J by 1 base, 4 bases remained unmatched. In nucleotides, the CDR3 is TGTGCCAGCAGTTACTCCCTCCTAGCGGGGGGCCAAGAGACCCAGTACTTC. The encoded protein is CASSYSLLAGGQETQYF.

The chain combines TRBV2 with TRBJ2-5; D uncertain. V dropped 6 bases and J dropped 4 bases, with 9 bases sitting between them. This CDR3 has 12 residues. The germline gives CDR1 SNHLY, CDR2 FYNNEI. CDR3 loop: CASSLNLETQYF. Written as DNA, the CDR3 is TGTGCCAGCAGCCTAAACCTAGAGACCCAGTACTTC.

This clonotype was recorded many times. The chain couples TRBV5-1 to TRBJ1-6; the D is unclear. The CDR3 is 15 amino acids. Trimming shortened V by 0 bases and J by 7 bases, and 11 bases separated the two germline ends. CDR1 is SGHRS and CDR2 is YFSETQ in the germline V gene. The CDR3 sequence is CASSLDGSENSPLHF. The CDR3 nucleotides are TGCGCCAGCAGCTTGGATGGCTCGGAGAATTCACCCCTCCACTTT.

The sample holds many counts of this clonotype. The CDR3 reads CASRSRLAPPIEQFF. The CDR3 nucleotides are TGTGCCAGCAGAAGCCGACTAGCGCCACCAATTGAGCAGTTCTTC. V usage is TRBV6-2 or TRBV6-3 and J usage is TRBJ2-1; TRBD2 agrees at 8 bases. J was trimmed by 9 bases and V by 6 bases; bases with no gene match: 13. Per germline, CDR1 MNHEY and CDR2 SVGEGT. The CDR3 runs 15 residues.

This clonotype was recorded many times. V is TRBV12-3 or TRBV12-4 and J is TRBJ2-2, with D tentatively TRBD1 (7 bases). The CDR3 runs 15 residues. Trimming took 3 bases from V and 1 from J, leaving 9 bases between them. In DNA, the CDR3 is TGTGCCAGCAGTTTCCAGGGGGGGAACACCGGGGAGCTGTTTTTT. Its protein is CASSFQGGNTGELFF.

The CDR3 region is CSASLRAGRSNQPQHF. CDR3 in DNA: TGCAGTGCTAGCCTCCGTGCGGGGCGCAGCAATCAGCCCCAGCATTTT. The chain joins TRBV20-1 to TRBJ1-5; possibly TRBD1 for D (5 bases). V gave up 3 bases and J gave up 1 base, with 16 bases separating them. There are 16 residues in the CDR3. The germline CDR1 and CDR2 sequences are DFQATT and SNEGSKA (reference sequence).

This clonotype was counted ten times or more. The rearrangement links TRBV2 to TRBJ2-1; D is unclear. Trimming removed 1 base at V and 1 base at J, with 8 bases between. This CDR3 contains 15 residues. The germline gives CDR1 SNHLY, CDR2 FYNNEI. In DNA form, the CDR3 reads TGTGCCAGCAGTGAAGGTTCTGATTCCTACAATGAGCAGTTCTTC. Its translation: CASSEGSDSYNEQFF.

The table lists this clonotype with many counts. The genes are TRBV11-2 and TRBJ2-5, with 15 bases that match TRBD2. The junction had 2 bases not matched to a gene; V was cut back by 4 bases and J by 5 bases. Germline CDR1 SGHAT, CDR2 FQNNGV. The CDR3 sequence is 15 residues long. The CDR3 loop reads CASSWTSGGAETQYF. In DNA form, the CDR3 reads TGTGCCAGCAGCTGGACTAGCGGGGGGGCGGAGACCCAGTACTTC. Drawing the rest from reference TRBV11-2 and TRBJ2-5, the complete variable domain is EAGVAQSPRYKIIEKRQSVAFWCNPISGHATLYWYQQILGQGPKLLIQFQNNGVVDDSQLPKDRFSAERLKGVDSTLKIQPAKLEDSAVYLCASSWTSGGAETQYFGPGTRLLVL.

This clonotype was seen at least ten times. The gene calls are TRBV6-1 and TRBJ2-7; 13 bases are a match to TRBD2. Per the germline V gene, CDR1 is MNHNS and CDR2 is SASEGT. The CDR3 has 18 amino acids. Germline trimming cut 5 bases from V and 0 bases from J; bases unmatched to any gene: 10. The CDR3 region has the DNA TGTGCCAGCAGTCTCTTAGGGACTAGCGGGGCGAGCTCCTACGAGCAGTACTTC. This translates into CASSLLGTSGASSYEQYF.

This clonotype was counted at least ten times. This chain links TRBV11-1 with TRBJ2-5; 8 bases are shared with TRBD1. CDR3 size: 14 residues. CDR1 is SGHAT, CDR2 FQDESV, per germline (reference sequence). Trimming cost V 3 bases and J 1 base; bases outside gene matches: 1. CDR3 nucleotide sequence: TGTGCCAGCAGCTTCCAGGGGGCCCAAGAGACCCAGTACTTC. Its protein is CASSFQGAQETQYF.

This clonotype has only a few counts. The V gene is TRBV5-1, the J gene TRBJ2-5, with 7 bases matching TRBD2. J gave up 2 bases and V 4 bases, and 8 bases lay outside the gene matches. The germline gives CDR1 SGHRS, CDR2 YFSETQ. This CDR3 is 15 amino acids long. The CDR3 loop reads CASSEASGAQETQYF. CDR3 sequence (DNA): TGCGCCAGCAGCGAGGCTAGCGGTGCTCAAGAGACCCAGTACTTC.

The chain has TRBV5-5 and TRBJ1-6, with TRBD1 identical over 9 bases. The V and J ends lost 2 bases and 7 bases, in that order; junction bases with no gene match: 7. CDR3 size: 16 residues. Germline CDR1 and CDR2: SGHKS and YYEKEE (reference sequence). The CDR3 region is CASSLGTGTDNSPLHF. The CDR3 DNA reads TGTGCCAGCAGCTTAGGGACAGGGACCGACAATTCACCCCTCCACTTT. The full variable domain, rest sourced from reference TRBV5-5 and TRBJ1-6, is DAGVTQSPTHLIKTRGQQVTLRCSPISGHKSVSWYQQVLGQGPQFIFQYYEKEERGRGNFPDRFSARQFPNYSSELNVNALLLGDSALYLCASSLGTGTDNSPLHFGNGTRLTVT.

The sample holds many counts of this clonotype. The chain employs TRBV24-1 and TRBJ1-1; the D is unclear. The CDR3 totals 11 residues. The germline V and J ends were trimmed by 7 bases and 4 bases, with 6 bases remaining between them. Germline values: CDR1 KGHDR, CDR2 SFDVKD. The CDR3 nucleotides read TGTGCCACCAGCGATGGCACTGAAGCTTTCTTT. Amino acids: CATSDGTEAFF.